This TCR beta chain was obtained from a study of shared clonotypes between healthy human individuals (TCRdb year 2020). Turning to the overall study: The cohort comprised a couple of women and a few men aged 18 to 49 years. To estimate repertoire size and how much clonotypes are shared between individuals, the study performed deep sequencing of blood TCR repertoires from five healthy adults. Different laboratories and diverse techniques were used to prepare libraries and sequence TCR repertoires, to increase sequencing depth and limit assay-specific biases. Each donor's leukapheresis produced roughly between roughly 0.85 and 10 billion PBMCs. For each donor, three plates each were used for CD4 naive and CD4 memory, two plates were used for CD8 naive, and one plate was used for CD8 memory. Overall results and qualifications from the work: When several donors were compared, the shared fraction of clonotypes was roughly 4.8% for naive CD4, more than 3% for naive CD8, about 2.5% for memory CD4, and 0.4% for memory CD8. The small number of donors limited the genetic and exposure-history diversity represented. Estimated clonotype richness was generally larger for naive than for memory subsets. Rarefaction of sorted-subset datasets indicated incomplete sequencing despite the large sequencing depth. Pairwise subsampling led to the expectation that sequencing depth would affect the degree of clonotype sharing among donors. Sampling was restricted to blood, and TCR repertoires in tissue are likely to differ from TCR repertoires in blood. Clonotypes shared by all four sorted-subset donors showed higher generation probabilities than non-shared clonotypes.

This clone was recorded at least ten times. The target of this receptor is not known. Base quality data are lacking; no much larger clone is found one base away. Healthy HIV-negative adults with no recently reported acute infections or vaccinations were included as donors. All donors were Caucasian adults living in Nashville, Tennessee, USA. CD4+ T cells were enriched by magnetic negative selection; naive cells were then positively selected on CD45RA, and the negative fraction formed the memory subset. After blood collection by leukapheresis, PBMCs were isolated using Ficoll-Histopaque density gradient centrifugation and then cryopreserved in the vapor phase of liquid nitrogen. Analytical flow cytometry was used to check the purity and quantity of every magnetically sorted T cell population. Genomic DNA was isolated from every sorted fraction and measured by UV absorbance on a Nanodrop 2000c. The CDR3, cysteine through phenylalanine, is 13 amino acids long. Solely the CDR3 DNA is kept, with 39 bases framed from the first base. CDR1 and CDR2, looked up from the germline V gene, are LGHNA and YNFKEQ. The junction shows trimming of 4 bases on V and 1 base on J, plus 6 bases between the germline ends.

TCR CDR3 regions were amplified from genomic DNA by multiplex PCR using the deep immunoSEQ assay. Extracted genomic DNA from each cell subset was distributed evenly across all wells of several immunoSEQ 96-well plates, and each plate was treated as a replicate. For sorted subsets, about 200 ng genomic DNA, equal to 30,000 to 35,000 T cell genomes, was loaded into each replicate PCR. Purified libraries were quantified with a Qubit 3.0 fluorometer, sized on a Bioanalyzer 2100, and re-quantified with the KAPA Library Quantification kit. A separate single-read 150-cycle Illumina NextSeq 550 flow cell was used to sequence each immunoSEQ 96-well plate. The authors' pipeline ran thus. Because only junctional sequences without quality scores were contained in the immunoSEQ output, filtering matching that applied to full-length reads could not be performed. To assign V/J genes and CDR3, sequences were annotated using PyIR, a Python wrapper for IgBLAST v1.9, with IMGT germline references. Reads were filtered out if the reads had weak V/J assignments (E-value above 1e-6), no CDR3, stop codons, out-of-frame junctions, or ambiguous translated residues. V3J clonotypes were defined by identical inferred V gene, J gene, and CDR3 amino acid sequence. Percentage overlap between repertoires was calculated by dividing the number of shared unique clonotypes by the size of the smaller repertoire. Three approaches were used to assess repertoire richness: RTK rarefaction, the Chao1 estimator, and Recon v2.1 estimates of unobserved clonotypes. OLGA was used to compute generation probabilities for all TCRbeta clonotypes that the gDNA method yielded from a few donors. TCRdb mirrors the immuneACCESS table, restricted to in-frame sequences. Some clones are absent from its copies; in checked studies, under half trace to an unresolved V gene, and the reason for the others is unknown. V, J and clone size were drawn from that table, and D and trimming were deduced from the DNA. Across this sample there are 550,000 to 700,000 clones, with around 73% seen only once. The ten largest make up more than 1.5% of the sample.

The chain uses TRBV4-2 and TRBJ2-3; no D gene call is confident. Sequenced sample: memory CD4+ T cells sorted from blood. The intended sense of this specimen's cell subset or site label: CD45RA-negative fraction. This clonotype was obtained from a woman in her twenties or thirties in good health. The CDR3: CASSPPGTDTQYF. In nucleotide form, the sequence is TGTGCCAGCAGCCCCCCCGGCACAGATACGCAGTATTTT.